What follows are 12 T cell receptor beta chains derived from one specimen sequenced in a study of response to subunit inactivated influenza vaccine. MiXCR, applied by TCRdb to the RT-PCR reads, yields one record per CDR3 protein. The sample lists hundreds of thousands of distinct CDR3 sequences, 22% occurring once. Sequenced material: PBMCs from blood, taken about 20 months after vaccination. The receptors here all came from a man between 50 and 75 years old who received an inactivated influenza vaccine.

This clonotype came up a few times. The gene calls are TRBV30 and TRBJ1-2; D is unclear. The germline V gene has CDR1 GTSNPN and CDR2 SVGIG (reference sequence). Trimming cost V 3 bases and J 8 bases, with 19 bases left between them. The CDR3 loop spans 14 amino acids. The DNA for the CDR3 is TGTGCCTGGAGGGCTTATGAAGTCACATGGGGCTACACCTTC. Its protein product is CAWRAYEVTWGYTF. Using reference TRBV30 and TRBJ1-2 for the parts outside the CDR3, the full variable domain is SQTIHQWPATLVQPVGSPLSLECTVEGTSNPNLYWYRQAAGRGLQLLFYSVGIGQISSEVPQNLSASRPQDRQFILSSKKLLLSDSGFYLCAWRAYEVTWGYTFGSGTRLTVV.

V is TRBV20-1 and J is TRBJ1-4, with 8 nucleotides matching TRBD1. CDR3 size: 17 residues. With 6 bases clipped from V and 3 bases from J, the junction kept 15 bases outside the gene matches. From germline, CDR1 is DFQATT and CDR2 SNEGSKA (reference sequence). As DNA, the CDR3 is TGCAGTGCACCGATGGGCAGGGGGCGTTTGTCTAATGAAAAACTGTTTTTT. Translating it yields CSAPMGRGRLSNEKLFF.

With respect to this clonotype: Its ends do not fully match the called genes, so a read error is possible. The chain uses TRBV9 and TRBJ1-1, with D tentatively TRBD1 (5 bases). CDR3 length: 15 amino acids. Per the germline V gene, CDR1 is SGDLS and CDR2 is YYNGEE. CDR3 DNA: TGTGCCAGCAGCGTAGCTACGGGGCGGGGCACTGAAGCTTTATTT. This translates into CASSVATGRGTEALF.

The chain uses TRBV15 and TRBJ1-5; D possibly corresponds to TRBD1 (5 bases). The germline V and J ends were trimmed by 0 bases and 6 bases, with 12 bases remaining between them. Germline lookup yields CDR1 LNHNV and CDR2 YYDKDF (reference sequence). The CDR3 is 15 residues long. The CDR3 is CATSRDQGLGQPQHF. DNA for the CDR3: TGTGCCACCAGCAGAGATCAGGGTTTGGGTCAGCCCCAGCATTTT.

This clonotype was counted ten times or more. The chain is built from TRBV3-1 and TRBJ1-3; TRBD1 aligns across 8 bases. V lost 4 bases, J lost 4 bases, and 3 bases stayed unmatched. Per the germline V gene, CDR1 is LGHDT and CDR2 is YNNKEL (reference sequence). CDR3 length equals 14 residues. The CDR3 sequence is CASSRTGPGNTIYF. The CDR3 nucleotides are TGTGCCAGCAGCCGGACAGGGCCAGGAAACACCATATATTTT.

This rearrangement joins TRBV2 to TRBJ2-1; 10 bases are shared with TRBD2. This CDR3 spans 15 amino acids. CDR1 is SNHLY, CDR2 FYNNEI, per germline. V gave up 7 bases and J gave up 6 bases; unmatched junction bases: 9. Here the CDR3 DNA reads TGTGCCAGCACAATCCTAGCGGGAGTAGGCAATGAGCAGTTCTTC. Its translation: CASTILAGVGNEQFF.

The CDR3 spells CATSYRDLFYGYTF. CDR3 in DNA: TGTGCCACCTCCTACAGGGACTTATTTTATGGCTACACCTTC. This chain uses TRBV19 with TRBJ1-2; the D gene is possibly TRBD1 (6 bases). The germline gives CDR1 LNHDA, CDR2 SQIVND (reference sequence). This CDR3 is built from 14 residues. V gave up 10 bases and J gave up 5 bases, with 20 bases separating them.

The rearrangement joins TRBV20-1 to TRBJ1-5; TRBD1 is a possible D gene (5 bases). The CDR3 totals 13 residues. V was clipped by 6 bases and J by 5 bases, with 14 bases between them. Germline values: CDR1 DFQATT, CDR2 SNEGSKA (reference sequence). CDR3 bases: TGCAGTGCCACCGGGACTTCCGATCAGCCCCAGCATTTT. Protein: CSATGTSDQPQHF.

This clonotype occurred a few times. The chain joins TRBV9 to TRBJ1-4; D remains unclear. Trimming pared 0 bases from V and 8 bases from J, leaving 14 bases between. CDR1 SGDLS and CDR2 YYNGEE come from the germline V gene. This CDR3 has 15 amino acids. For the CDR3, the DNA is TGTGCCAGCAGCGTAGCACAAGGGAGGAGAGAAAAACTGTTTTTT. It specifies CASSVAQGRREKLFF. Full variable domain (missing parts from reference TRBV9 and TRBJ1-4): DSGVTQTPKHLITATGQRVTLRCSPRSGDLSVYWYQQSLDQGLQFLIQYYNGEERAKGNILERFSAQQFPDLHSELNLSSLELGDSALYFCASSVAQGRREKLFFGSGTQLSVL.

This sequence joins TRBV4-3 and TRBJ2-7, with D perhaps matching TRBD1 (6 bases). Germline values: CDR1 LGHNA, CDR2 YSLEER. The germline V and J ends were trimmed by 0 bases and 3 bases, with 12 bases remaining between them. This CDR3 region has 15 residues. The CDR3 DNA follows: TGCGCCAGCAGCCAAGATTCCACAGGGCACTACGAGCAGTACTTC. As protein: CASSQDSTGHYEQYF.

CDR3 coding DNA: TGTGCCAGCAGTTACCAAATAAGCGGGGGGGCTTATAATGAGCAGTTCTTC. Translated, it gives CASSYQISGGAYNEQFF. J is TRBJ2-1 and V is TRBV6-2 or TRBV6-3, with 10 bases matching TRBD2. CDR3 length equals 17 residues. The trim removed 2 bases at V and 7 bases at J, leaving 11 bases unmatched. Germline loops: CDR1 MNHEY, CDR2 SVGEGT.

The rearrangement uses TRBV6-6 and TRBJ1-1, with D perhaps matching TRBD1 (6 bases). The germline V gene encodes CDR1 MNHNY and CDR2 SVGAGI (reference sequence). V gave up 3 bases and J gave up 7 bases, with 12 bases separating them. The CDR3 is 13 residues long. In nucleotides, the CDR3 is TGTGCCAGCAGTTATGTGAAGGGGGGTGAAGCTTTCTTT. Protein: CASSYVKGGEAFF.